A single sample is the source of the 8 T cell receptor beta chains below, sequenced in a study of T cells in Graves' hyperthyroidism and ophthalmopathy. The TCR beta CDR3 regions underwent amplification using RNA transcripts as the source. The TCR CDR3 was amplified in a first-round RT-PCR using the HTBI primer set. Using its own MiXCR run on the multiplex PCR reads, TCRdb lists one record per CDR3 protein. The repertoire holds a few hundred thousand distinct CDR3 sequences, with 46% as singletons. Material: peripheral blood or thyroid tissue (not recorded which). All receptors derive from a young woman with Graves' hyperthyroidism.

The V and J genes are TRBV7-8 and TRBJ2-1; D unresolved. Trimming left V 1 base short and J 5 bases short, with 6 bases between. This CDR3 is built from 13 residues. Germline V gene lookup returns CDR1 SGHVS and CDR2 FQNEAQ. The CDR3 protein is CASSLEPDNEQFF. As DNA, the CDR3 is TGTGCCAGCAGCTTAGAACCCGACAATGAGCAGTTCTTC.

The V call is TRBV10-3, the J call TRBJ2-7; maybe TRBD2 (6 bases). The CDR3 covers 12 residues. Trimming stripped 3 bases from V and 9 bases from J, with 12 bases between. Per the germline V gene, CDR1 is ENHRY and CDR2 is SYGVKD. The CDR3 region is CAISDYSGWQYF. Here the CDR3 DNA reads TGTGCCATCAGTGACTATAGCGGTTGGCAGTACTTC.

This clonotype appeared many times. The chain recombines TRBV7-9 with TRBJ1-5; 7 bases match TRBD1. CDR3 length: 16 amino acids. V shed 0 bases, J shed 8 bases, and the junction held 10 bases outside the gene matches. Germline assignment: CDR1 SEHNR and CDR2 FQNEAQ (reference sequence). Here the CDR3 reads CASSLAGARGREPQHF. CDR3 nucleotides: TGTGCCAGCAGCTTAGCCGGGGCCAGGGGGAGAGAGCCCCAGCATTTT.

The chain links TRBV2 to TRBJ2-7; 11 bases align to TRBD2. Germline V CDR1 and CDR2: SNHLY, FYNNEI. V lost 4 bases to trimming and J lost 0 bases; unmatched junction nucleotides: 2. The CDR3 totals 15 residues. The CDR3 DNA is TGTGCCAGCAGTGGGGGACTAGCGGACTCCTACGAGCAGTACTTC. Translation gives CASSGGLADSYEQYF. The full variable domain, its missing parts supplied by reference TRBV2 and TRBJ2-7, is EPEVTQTPSHQVTQMGQEVILRCVPISNHLYFYWYRQILGQKVEFLVSFYNNEISEKSEIFDDQFSVERPDGSNFTLKIRSTKLEDSAMYFCASSGGLADSYEQYFGPGTRLTVT.

As to this clonotype: An end of the junction differs from the germline gene, which may be a read error. The chain couples TRBV7-7 to TRBJ2-7; D is unresolved. The CDR3 is made up of 13 amino acids. Germline lookup yields CDR1 SSHAT and CDR2 FNYEAQ (reference sequence). CDR3 sequence: CASSLEMADERYF. The CDR3 DNA sequence: TGTGCTAGCAGCTTAGAAATGGCCGATGAGCGGTACTTC.

About this clonotype itself: It may be a read error: a sequence one base away is much more abundant. The J gene is TRBJ2-5, the V gene TRBV7-8; weak D call: TRBD1 (5 bases). CDR3 length: 17 residues. From germline, CDR1 is SGHVS and CDR2 FQNEAQ. V was clipped by 5 bases and J by 5 bases, with 24 bases between them. The CDR3, as DNA: TGTGCCAGCAGCGAAACACCATGGGTAGGGGCGGAGGAGACCCAGTACTTC. Protein product: CASSETPWVGAEETQYF. The full variable domain, in which reference TRBV7-8 and TRBJ2-5 provide the parts outside the CDR3, is GAGVSQSPRYKVAKRGQDVALRCDPISGHVSLFWYQQALGQGPEFLTYFQNEAQLDKSGLPSDRFFAERPEGSVSTLKIQRTQQEDSAVYLCASSETPWVGAEETQYFGPGTRLLVL.

Notes on this clonotype: This clone may be a read error of a much larger clone one base away. V and J are TRBV5-1 and TRBJ2-5; 9 bases fit TRBD2. The V segment lost 6 bases and the J segment 4 bases; nucleotides outside the gene matches: 7. The CDR3 runs to 14 residues. The germline gives CDR1 SGHRS, CDR2 YFSETQ. This CDR3 is CASNIAGDRETQYF. The CDR3 region has the DNA TGCGCCAGCAACATAGCGGGAGACCGAGAGACCCAGTACTTC.

This clonotype appeared many times. This chain links TRBV6-2 or TRBV6-3 with TRBJ2-6, with D possibly TRBD1 on 6 matching bases. Germline values: CDR1 MNHEY, CDR2 SVGEGT. Trimming stripped 7 bases from V and 2 bases from J, with 27 bases between. The CDR3 covers 20 residues. The CDR3 loop reads CASNSFEQQGPFTGANVLTF. The DNA for the CDR3 is TGTGCCAGCAACAGTTTTGAACAACAGGGCCCCTTCACTGGGGCCAACGTCCTGACTTTC.